This is a list of T cell receptor beta chains from one sample in a study of blood T cell repertoires in COVID-19. The repertoire was sequenced with immunoSEQ multiplex PCR; TCRdb's copy has only in-frame clones and lacks some. The profile shows about 130,000 clones, about 91% of them singletons. The specimen was peripheral blood. The receptors were sampled from a man aged 45-65 years with acute or convalescent COVID-19. CDR3s include the opening cysteine and the closing phenylalanine or tryptophan. Each record gives: V gene, J gene, clone size, D gene, CDR3 protein, CDR3 DNA. A D gene is named only where the DNA matches it firmly. Some rows mark clone size as missing; the rest say once, few, many or name a class of expanded clone.

v_call: TRBV3-1/TRBV3-2
j_call: TRBJ2-7
clone_size: .
d_call: .
cdr3_aa: CASSQGERSRYF
cdr3_nt: TGTGCCAGCAGCCAAGGAGAGCGCTCCAGGTACTTC

v_call: TRBV6-1
j_call: TRBJ2-3
clone_size: .
d_call: TRBD1
cdr3_aa: CASSGTGTETLDTQYF
cdr3_nt: TGTGCCAGCAGTGGTACCGGGACAGAGACTTTAGATACGCAGTATTTT

v_call: TRBV12-5
j_call: TRBJ1-6
clone_size: .
d_call: TRBD1
cdr3_aa: CASGLAGTGTNSLHF
cdr3_nt: TGTGCTAGTGGGTTGGCGGGGACAGGGACGAATTCCCTCCACTTT

v_call: TRBV6-6
j_call: TRBJ1-1
clone_size: .
d_call: TRBD1
cdr3_aa: CASSHKTGSNTEAFF
cdr3_nt: TGTGCCAGCAGTCACAAGACAGGGTCGAACACTGAAGCTTTCTTT

v_call: TRBV7-2
j_call: TRBJ1-5
clone_size: .
d_call: .
cdr3_aa: CASSLDRDQPQHF
cdr3_nt: TGTGCCAGCAGCTTAGACAGAGATCAGCCCCAGCATTTT

v_call: TRBV7-7
j_call: TRBJ2-2
clone_size: .
d_call: .
cdr3_aa: CASSFDLGANTGELFF
cdr3_nt: TGTGCTAGCAGCTTCGATTTAGGAGCGAACACCGGGGAGCTGTTTTTT

v_call: TRBV28
j_call: TRBJ1-2
clone_size: .
d_call: TRBD1
cdr3_aa: CASHELTTGGYGYTF
cdr3_nt: TGTGCCAGCCACGAGCTGACGACAGGGGGGTATGGCTACACCTTC

v_call: TRBV27
j_call: TRBJ1-5
clone_size: .
d_call: .
cdr3_aa: CASSLIPQGQPQHF
cdr3_nt: TGTGCCAGCAGTTTGATCCCTCAGGGGCAGCCCCAGCATTTT

v_call: TRBV7-9
j_call: TRBJ2-7
clone_size: .
d_call: TRBD1
cdr3_aa: CASSTLDLDRANSYEQYF
cdr3_nt: TGTGCCAGCAGCACACTCGATCTGGACAGGGCCAACTCCTACGAGCAGTACTTC

v_call: TRBV11-3
j_call: TRBJ2-7
clone_size: few
d_call: .
cdr3_aa: CASSANLTEFNEQYF
cdr3_nt: TGTGCCAGCAGCGCTAATCTGACAGAATTCAACGAGCAGTACTTC

v_call: TRBV3-1/TRBV3-2
j_call: TRBJ1-5
clone_size: few
d_call: TRBD1
cdr3_aa: CASSQERTGANQPQHF
cdr3_nt: TGTGCCAGCAGCCAAGAGCGGACAGGGGCCAATCAGCCCCAGCATTTT

v_call: TRBV27
j_call: TRBJ2-1
clone_size: .
d_call: TRBD2
cdr3_aa: CASSLTLAGASYNEQFF
cdr3_nt: TGTGCCAGCAGTTTAACACTAGCGGGGGCCTCCTACAATGAGCAGTTCTTC

v_call: TRBV15
j_call: TRBJ1-3
clone_size: .
d_call: .
cdr3_aa: CATSLPTGTIYF
cdr3_nt: TGTGCCACCAGCCTCCCGACAGGCACCATATATTTT

v_call: TRBV3-1/TRBV3-2
j_call: TRBJ2-3
clone_size: few
d_call: TRBD2
cdr3_aa: CASRGGTSGRSGDTQYF
cdr3_nt: TGTGCCAGCAGAGGTGGGACTAGCGGGAGGTCAGGGGATACGCAGTATTTT

v_call: TRBV20-1
j_call: TRBJ1-5
clone_size: .
d_call: .
cdr3_aa: CSASQNRGQPEFQPQHF
cdr3_nt: TGCAGTGCTAGTCAAAACCGCGGACAGCCAGAATTTCAGCCCCAGCATTTT

v_call: TRBV10-3
j_call: TRBJ1-5
clone_size: .
d_call: TRBD1
cdr3_aa: CAIRDRSNQPQHF
cdr3_nt: TGTGCCATCCGGGACAGGAGCAATCAGCCCCAGCATTTT

v_call: TRBV5-1
j_call: TRBJ2-1
clone_size: .
d_call: TRBD2
cdr3_aa: CASSQGLVGEQFF
cdr3_nt: TGCGCCAGCAGCCAGGGACTAGTGGGGGAGCAGTTCTTC

v_call: TRBV5-6
j_call: TRBJ2-2
clone_size: .
d_call: .
cdr3_aa: CASSSGSGELFF
cdr3_nt: TGTGCCAGCAGCTCCGGGTCTGGGGAGCTGTTTTTT

v_call: TRBV7-9
j_call: TRBJ2-7
clone_size: few
d_call: TRBD2
cdr3_aa: CASSFRLPGLAQYEQYF
cdr3_nt: TGTGCCAGCAGCTTCCGCCTGCCCGGACTAGCTCAGTACGAGCAGTACTTC

v_call: TRBV2
j_call: TRBJ1-1
clone_size: .
d_call: .
cdr3_aa: CASVSSGSGTEAFF
cdr3_nt: TGTGCCAGCGTGTCAAGCGGGTCGGGGACTGAAGCTTTCTTT

v_call: TRBV7-9
j_call: TRBJ2-1
clone_size: .
d_call: .
cdr3_aa: CASSFGGSGNDEQFF
cdr3_nt: TGTGCCAGCAGCTTTGGCGGGTCGGGTAATGATGAGCAGTTCTTC

v_call: TRBV7-2
j_call: TRBJ1-5
clone_size: .
d_call: .
cdr3_aa: CASSLAAGLQPQHF
cdr3_nt: TGTGCCAGCAGCTTAGCGGCTGGTTTACAGCCCCAGCATTTT

v_call: TRBV19
j_call: TRBJ1-2
clone_size: once
d_call: TRBD1
cdr3_aa: CASSIGTGGFPGYTF
cdr3_nt: TGTGCCAGTAGTATCGGGACAGGGGGTTTCCCTGGCTACACCTTC

v_call: TRBV9
j_call: TRBJ2-5
clone_size: .
d_call: .
cdr3_aa: CASSVRDGETQYF
cdr3_nt: TGTGCCAGCAGCGTCCGGGATGGAGAGACCCAGTACTTC

v_call: TRBV2
j_call: TRBJ1-4
clone_size: .
d_call: .
cdr3_aa: CASRAGPNEKLFF
cdr3_nt: TGTGCCAGCAGAGCGGGTCCTAATGAAAAACTGTTTTTT

v_call: TRBV18
j_call: TRBJ2-7
clone_size: .
d_call: .
cdr3_aa: CASSPNSLVGGGYEQYF
cdr3_nt: TGTGCCAGCTCACCAAACTCCCTGGTGGGAGGAGGCTACGAGCAGTACTTC

v_call: TRBV7-2
j_call: TRBJ2-1
clone_size: .
d_call: TRBD1
cdr3_aa: CASSLGQANGNEQFF
cdr3_nt: TGTGCCAGCAGCTTGGGACAGGCTAACGGCAATGAGCAGTTCTTC

v_call: TRBV6-1
j_call: TRBJ2-6
clone_size: .
d_call: .
cdr3_aa: CASSDLASGANVLTF
cdr3_nt: TGTGCCAGCAGTGATCTGGCCTCTGGGGCCAACGTCCTGACTTTC

v_call: TRBV6-5
j_call: TRBJ2-7
clone_size: .
d_call: .
cdr3_aa: CASSADRSGEQYF
cdr3_nt: TGTGCCAGCAGCGCCGACAGGTCCGGCGAGCAGTACTTC

v_call: TRBV7-2
j_call: TRBJ2-7
clone_size: .
d_call: TRBD2
cdr3_aa: CASRTSGNYEQYF
cdr3_nt: TGTGCCAGTCGGACTAGCGGGAACTACGAGCAGTACTTC

v_call: TRBV5-1
j_call: TRBJ1-2
clone_size: .
d_call: .
cdr3_aa: CASSPTGPDGYTF
cdr3_nt: TGCGCCAGCAGCCCGACAGGCCCTGATGGCTACACCTTC

v_call: TRBV5-4
j_call: TRBJ2-7
clone_size: .
d_call: TRBD1
cdr3_aa: CASSTRQGAFEQYF
cdr3_nt: TGTGCCAGCAGCACTAGACAGGGGGCCTTCGAGCAGTACTTC

v_call: TRBV7-7
j_call: TRBJ2-7
clone_size: .
d_call: .
cdr3_aa: CASSLAQDRSRSEQYF
cdr3_nt: TGTGCTAGCAGCTTAGCACAGGACCGGTCTCGCTCCGAGCAGTACTTC

v_call: TRBV5-4
j_call: TRBJ2-1
clone_size: .
d_call: TRBD2
cdr3_aa: CASSPPRGGSSDEQFF
cdr3_nt: TGTGCCAGCAGCCCTCCGAGAGGCGGGAGCTCGGATGAGCAGTTCTTC

v_call: TRBV18
j_call: TRBJ1-5
clone_size: .
d_call: .
cdr3_aa: CASSPGLRQPQHF
cdr3_nt: TGTGCCAGCTCACCCGGTCTCCGACAGCCCCAGCATTTT

v_call: TRBV11-3
j_call: TRBJ2-1
clone_size: .
d_call: .
cdr3_aa: CASSFGTSSGNEQFF
cdr3_nt: TGTGCCAGCAGCTTCGGGACATCATCCGGCAATGAGCAGTTCTTC

v_call: TRBV27
j_call: TRBJ2-3
clone_size: .
d_call: TRBD1
cdr3_aa: CASSSLLDRAAETDTQYF
cdr3_nt: TGTGCCAGCAGTTCCCTGTTGGACAGGGCGGCGGAGACAGATACGCAGTATTTT

v_call: TRBV3-1/TRBV3-2
j_call: TRBJ1-2
clone_size: once
d_call: .
cdr3_aa: CASSQRAGFYGYTF
cdr3_nt: TGTGCCAGCAGCCAAAGGGCAGGGTTCTATGGCTACACCTTC

v_call: TRBV2
j_call: TRBJ2-5
clone_size: .
d_call: TRBD1
cdr3_aa: CASIGQAGRQETQYF
cdr3_nt: TGTGCCAGCATAGGACAGGCTGGAAGGCAAGAGACCCAGTACTTC

v_call: TRBV18
j_call: TRBJ2-7
clone_size: once
d_call: TRBD1
cdr3_aa: CASSPDRAAYEQYF
cdr3_nt: TGTGCCAGCTCACCGGACAGGGCAGCCTACGAGCAGTACTTC

v_call: TRBV12-3/TRBV12-4
j_call: TRBJ1-1
clone_size: .
d_call: .
cdr3_aa: CASSRASIEAFF
cdr3_nt: TGTGCCAGCAGTCGAGCCTCAATTGAAGCTTTCTTT

v_call: TRBV7-9
j_call: TRBJ2-1
clone_size: once
d_call: .
cdr3_aa: CASSFQGGIEQFF
cdr3_nt: TGTGCCAGCAGCTTCCAGGGAGGCATAGAGCAGTTCTTC

v_call: TRBV5-1
j_call: TRBJ2-3
clone_size: .
d_call: TRBD1
cdr3_aa: CASSSGTGVRDTQYF
cdr3_nt: TGCGCCAGCAGCTCCGGGACAGGGGTGAGAGATACGCAGTATTTT

v_call: TRBV3-1/TRBV3-2
j_call: TRBJ1-3
clone_size: .
d_call: .
cdr3_aa: CASSQGTEGHSGNTIYF
cdr3_nt: TGTGCCAGCAGCCAAGGTACTGAGGGCCACTCTGGAAACACCATATATTTT

v_call: TRBV15
j_call: TRBJ1-1
clone_size: .
d_call: .
cdr3_aa: CATSSRQNTEAFF
cdr3_nt: TGTGCCACCAGCAGCCGACAGAACACTGAAGCTTTCTTT

v_call: TRBV6-5
j_call: TRBJ2-1
clone_size: .
d_call: .
cdr3_aa: CASSYGQNNEQFF
cdr3_nt: TGTGCCAGCAGTTACGGACAGAATAATGAGCAGTTCTTC

v_call: TRBV12-3/TRBV12-4
j_call: TRBJ1-2
clone_size: .
d_call: .
cdr3_aa: CASSPDGRRGYTF
cdr3_nt: TGTGCCAGCAGTCCCGACGGCCGGCGGGGCTACACCTTC

v_call: TRBV4-1
j_call: TRBJ1-1
clone_size: .
d_call: TRBD1
cdr3_aa: CASSSTGYFRGTEAFF
cdr3_nt: TGCGCCAGCAGCTCGACAGGGTATTTCCGGGGGACTGAAGCTTTCTTT

v_call: TRBV6-4
j_call: TRBJ2-1
clone_size: .
d_call: TRBD2
cdr3_aa: CASSPRSSGRNEQFF
cdr3_nt: TGTGCCAGCAGTCCCCGTTCTAGCGGGAGAAATGAGCAGTTCTTC

v_call: TRBV10-1
j_call: TRBJ2-3
clone_size: once
d_call: TRBD2
cdr3_aa: CATSGSTDTQYF
cdr3_nt: TGCGCCACTAGCGGGAGCACAGATACGCAGTATTTT

v_call: TRBV5-1
j_call: TRBJ2-1
clone_size: .
d_call: TRBD1
cdr3_aa: CASSKGQVSSYNEQFF
cdr3_nt: TGCGCCAGCAGCAAAGGACAGGTTAGCTCCTACAATGAGCAGTTCTTC

v_call: TRBV28
j_call: TRBJ2-2
clone_size: .
d_call: TRBD2
cdr3_aa: CASSSGTSGAGELFF
cdr3_nt: TGTGCCAGCAGTTCGGGGACTAGCGGGGCCGGGGAGCTGTTTTTT

v_call: TRBV7-2
j_call: TRBJ1-2
clone_size: .
d_call: .
cdr3_aa: CASSPYMGGVGYTF
cdr3_nt: TGTGCCAGCAGCCCGTATATGGGGGGGGTGGGCTACACCTTC